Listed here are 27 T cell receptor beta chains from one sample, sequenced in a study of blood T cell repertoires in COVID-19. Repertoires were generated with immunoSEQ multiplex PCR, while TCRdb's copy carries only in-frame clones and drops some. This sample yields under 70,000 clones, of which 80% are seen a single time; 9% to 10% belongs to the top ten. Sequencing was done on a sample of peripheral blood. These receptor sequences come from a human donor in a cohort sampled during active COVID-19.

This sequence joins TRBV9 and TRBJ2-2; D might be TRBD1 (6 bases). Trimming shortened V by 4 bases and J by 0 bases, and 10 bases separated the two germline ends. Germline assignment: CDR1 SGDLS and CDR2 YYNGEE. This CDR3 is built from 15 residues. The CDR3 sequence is CASSWGQTNTGELFF. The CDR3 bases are TGTGCCAGCAGCTGGGGGCAGACGAACACCGGGGAGCTGTTTTTT.

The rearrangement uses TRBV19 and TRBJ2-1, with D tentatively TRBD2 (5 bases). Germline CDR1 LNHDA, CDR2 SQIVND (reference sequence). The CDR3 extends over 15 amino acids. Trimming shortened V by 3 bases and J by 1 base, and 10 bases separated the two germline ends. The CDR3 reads CASSMGSESYNEQFF. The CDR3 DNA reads TGTGCCAGTAGTATGGGTAGCGAGTCCTACAATGAGCAGTTCTTC.

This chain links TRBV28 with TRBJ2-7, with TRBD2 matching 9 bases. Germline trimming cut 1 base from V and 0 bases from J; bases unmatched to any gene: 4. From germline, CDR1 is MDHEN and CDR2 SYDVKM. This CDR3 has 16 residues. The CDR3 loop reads CASSLFRLADSYEQYF. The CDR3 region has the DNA TGTGCCAGCAGTTTATTCAGACTAGCGGACTCCTACGAGCAGTACTTC.

Written as DNA, the CDR3 is TGTGCCAGCAGTTCCTCGGGAGGGGACAATTCACCCCTCCACTTT. It encodes CASSSSGGDNSPLHF. V and J are TRBV6-5 and TRBJ1-6, with D tentatively TRBD1 (5 bases). V dropped 4 bases and J dropped 7 bases, with 14 bases sitting between them. The CDR3 sequence is 15 residues long. CDR1 is MNHEY, CDR2 SVGAGI, per germline.

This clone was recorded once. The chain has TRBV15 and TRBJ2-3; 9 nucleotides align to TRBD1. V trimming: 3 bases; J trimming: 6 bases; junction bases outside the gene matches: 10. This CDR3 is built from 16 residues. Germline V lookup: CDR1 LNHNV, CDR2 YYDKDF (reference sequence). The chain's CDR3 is CATSRANRGRYDTQYF. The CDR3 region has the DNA TGTGCCACCAGCAGGGCTAACAGGGGGCGCTACGATACGCAGTATTTT.

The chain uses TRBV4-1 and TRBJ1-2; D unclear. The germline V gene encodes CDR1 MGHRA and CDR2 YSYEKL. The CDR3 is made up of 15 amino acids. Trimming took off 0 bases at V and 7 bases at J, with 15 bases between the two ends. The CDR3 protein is CASSQDESGWAGYTF. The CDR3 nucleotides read TGCGCCAGCAGCCAAGATGAGAGCGGGTGGGCTGGCTACACCTTC.

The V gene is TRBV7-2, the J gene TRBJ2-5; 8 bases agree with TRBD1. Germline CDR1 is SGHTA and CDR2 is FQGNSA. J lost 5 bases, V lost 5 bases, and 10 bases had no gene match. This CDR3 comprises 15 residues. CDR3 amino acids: CASSIQGQGWETQYF. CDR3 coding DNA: TGTGCCAGCAGCATACAAGGACAGGGATGGGAGACCCAGTACTTC.

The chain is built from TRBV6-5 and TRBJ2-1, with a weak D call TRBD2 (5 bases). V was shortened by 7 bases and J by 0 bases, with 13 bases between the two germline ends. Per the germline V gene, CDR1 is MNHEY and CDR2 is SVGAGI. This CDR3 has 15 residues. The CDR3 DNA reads TGTGCCAGCACTAGGACTTGGAGCTCCTACAATGAGCAGTTCTTC. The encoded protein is CASTRTWSSYNEQFF.

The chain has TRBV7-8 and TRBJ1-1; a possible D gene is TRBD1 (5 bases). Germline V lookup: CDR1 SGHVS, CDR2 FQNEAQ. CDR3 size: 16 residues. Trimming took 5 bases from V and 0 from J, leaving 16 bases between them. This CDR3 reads CASSPPGAPLNTEAFF. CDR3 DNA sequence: TGTGCCAGCAGCCCTCCTGGGGCCCCGCTGAACACTGAAGCTTTCTTT.

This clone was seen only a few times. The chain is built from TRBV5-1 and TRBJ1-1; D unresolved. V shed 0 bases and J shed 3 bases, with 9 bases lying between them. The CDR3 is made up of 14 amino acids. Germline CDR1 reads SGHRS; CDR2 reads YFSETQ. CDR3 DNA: TGCGCCAGCAGCTTGGTGGGAGTCGACACTGAAGCTTTCTTT. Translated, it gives CASSLVGVDTEAFF.

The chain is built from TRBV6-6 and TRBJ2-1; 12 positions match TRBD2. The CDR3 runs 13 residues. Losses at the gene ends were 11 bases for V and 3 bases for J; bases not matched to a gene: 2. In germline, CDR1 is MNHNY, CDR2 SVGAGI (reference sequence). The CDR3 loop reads CAGGLAGYNEQFF. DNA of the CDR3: TGTGCCGGGGGACTAGCGGGCTACAATGAGCAGTTCTTC.

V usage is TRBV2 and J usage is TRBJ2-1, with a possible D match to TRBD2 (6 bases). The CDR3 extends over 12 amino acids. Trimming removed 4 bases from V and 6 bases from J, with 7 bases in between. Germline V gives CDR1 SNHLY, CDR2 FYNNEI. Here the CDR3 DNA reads TGTGCCAGCAGTGTGGGAGGCAATGAGCAGTTCTTC. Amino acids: CASSVGGNEQFF.

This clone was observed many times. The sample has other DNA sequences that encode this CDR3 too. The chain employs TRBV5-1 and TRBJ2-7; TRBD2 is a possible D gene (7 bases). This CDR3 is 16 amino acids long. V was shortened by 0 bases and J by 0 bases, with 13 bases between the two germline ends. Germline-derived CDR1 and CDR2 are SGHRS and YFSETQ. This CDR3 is CASSLEGGSSSYEQYF. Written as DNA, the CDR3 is TGCGCCAGCAGCTTGGAGGGGGGGTCCTCCTCCTACGAGCAGTACTTC.

The CDR3 sequence is CSVEAGGLADTQYF. The CDR3 coding sequence is TGCAGCGTTGAAGCGGGGGGGCTCGCAGATACGCAGTATTTT. The chain recombines TRBV29-1 with TRBJ2-3; 8 bases match TRBD2. V dropped 1 base and J dropped 4; count of bases not matched to a gene: 4. CDR1 SQVTM and CDR2 ANQGSEA come from the germline V gene. The CDR3 runs 14 residues.

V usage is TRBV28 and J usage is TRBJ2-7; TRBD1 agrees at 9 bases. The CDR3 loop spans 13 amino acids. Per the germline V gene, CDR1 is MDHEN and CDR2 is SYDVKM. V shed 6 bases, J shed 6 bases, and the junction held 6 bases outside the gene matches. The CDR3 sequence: CASRDRGIFEQYF. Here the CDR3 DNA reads TGTGCCAGCAGGGACAGGGGTATCTTCGAGCAGTACTTC. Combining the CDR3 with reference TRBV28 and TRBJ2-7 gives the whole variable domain DVKVTQSSRYLVKRTGEKVFLECVQDMDHENMFWYRQDPGLGLRLIYFSYDVKMKEKGDIPEGYSVSREKKERFSLILESASTNQTSMYLCASRDRGIFEQYFGPGTRLTVT.

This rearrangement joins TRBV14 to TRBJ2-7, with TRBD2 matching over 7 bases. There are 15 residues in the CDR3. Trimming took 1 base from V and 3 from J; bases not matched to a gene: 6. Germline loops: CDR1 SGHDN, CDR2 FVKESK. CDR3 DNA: TGTGCCAGCAGCCAAGGTCTACTAGCGTACTACGAGCAGTACTTC. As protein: CASSQGLLAYYEQYF.

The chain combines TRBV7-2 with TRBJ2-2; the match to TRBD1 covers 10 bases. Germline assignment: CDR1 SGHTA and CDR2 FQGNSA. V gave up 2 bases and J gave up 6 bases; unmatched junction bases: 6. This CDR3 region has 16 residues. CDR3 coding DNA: TGTGCCAGCAGCTTACCGGGACAGGGGTCCCCCGGGGAGCTGTTTTTT. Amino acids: CASSLPGQGSPGELFF.

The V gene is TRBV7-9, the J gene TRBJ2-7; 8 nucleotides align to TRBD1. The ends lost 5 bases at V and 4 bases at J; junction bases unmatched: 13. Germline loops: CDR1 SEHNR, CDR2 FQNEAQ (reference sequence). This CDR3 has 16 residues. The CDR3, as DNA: TGTGCCAGCAGCACGATGTCCAGACAGGGGAAGTACGAGCAGTACTTC. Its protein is CASSTMSRQGKYEQYF. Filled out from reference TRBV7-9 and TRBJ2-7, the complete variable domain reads DTGVSQNPRHKITKRGQNVTFRCDPISEHNRLYWYRQTLGQGPEFLTYFQNEAQLEKSRLLSDRFSAERPKGSFSTLEIQRTEQGDSAMYLCASSTMSRQGKYEQYFGPGTRLTVT.

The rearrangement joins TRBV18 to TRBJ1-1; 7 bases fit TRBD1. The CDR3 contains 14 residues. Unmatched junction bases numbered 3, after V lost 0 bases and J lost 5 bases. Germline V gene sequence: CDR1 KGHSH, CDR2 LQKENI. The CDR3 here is CASSPPNRGTEAFF. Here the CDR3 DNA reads TGTGCCAGCTCACCACCGAACAGGGGAACTGAAGCTTTCTTT. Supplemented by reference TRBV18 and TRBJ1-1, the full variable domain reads NAGVMQNPRHLVRRRGQEARLRCSPMKGHSHVYWYRQLPEEGLKFMVYLQKENIIDESGMPKERFSAEFPKEGPSILRIQQVVRGDSAAYFCASSPPNRGTEAFFGQGTRLTVV.

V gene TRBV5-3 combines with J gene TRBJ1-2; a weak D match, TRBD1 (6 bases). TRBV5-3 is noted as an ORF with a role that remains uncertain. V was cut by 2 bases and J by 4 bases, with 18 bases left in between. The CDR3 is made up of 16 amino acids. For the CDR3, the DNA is TGTGCCAGAAGCTTCGGTTCCGGGGGGCTCGGCTATGGCTACACCTTC. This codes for CARSFGSGGLGYGYTF.

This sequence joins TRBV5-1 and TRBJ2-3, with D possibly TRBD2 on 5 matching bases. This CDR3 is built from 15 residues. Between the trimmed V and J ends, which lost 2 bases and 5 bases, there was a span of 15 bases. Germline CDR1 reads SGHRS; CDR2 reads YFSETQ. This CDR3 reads CASSLGASSRDTQYF. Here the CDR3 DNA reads TGCGCCAGCAGCTTAGGTGCTAGCTCGAGAGATACGCAGTATTTT.

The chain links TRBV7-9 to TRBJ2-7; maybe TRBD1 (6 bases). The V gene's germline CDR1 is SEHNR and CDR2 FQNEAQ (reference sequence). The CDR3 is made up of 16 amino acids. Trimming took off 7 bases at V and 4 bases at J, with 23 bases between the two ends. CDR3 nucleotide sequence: TGTGCCAGCAACCCAACAGGGTCCCCTGGGCGTTACGAGCAGTACTTC. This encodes CASNPTGSPGRYEQYF. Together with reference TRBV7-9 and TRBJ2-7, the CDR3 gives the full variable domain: DTGVSQNPRHKITKRGQNVTFRCDPISEHNRLYWYRQTLGQGPEFLTYFQNEAQLEKSRLLSDRFSAERPKGSFSTLEIQRTEQGDSAMYLCASNPTGSPGRYEQYFGPGTRLTVT.

In DNA form, the CDR3 reads TGTGCCAGCAGCGGGACAGGGCCTGGGGCCAACGTCCTGACTTTC. It translates to CASSGTGPGANVLTF. The V gene is TRBV9, the J gene TRBJ2-6; 8 positions match TRBD1. From germline, CDR1 is SGDLS and CDR2 YYNGEE. V lost 3 bases to trimming and J lost 2 bases; unmatched junction nucleotides: 1. The CDR3 is 15 residues long.

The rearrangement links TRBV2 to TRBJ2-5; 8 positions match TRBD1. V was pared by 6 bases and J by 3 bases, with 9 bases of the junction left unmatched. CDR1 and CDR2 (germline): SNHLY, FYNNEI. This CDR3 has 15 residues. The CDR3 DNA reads TGTGCCAGCAGCCTCCCCGGGACAGGAAAAGAGACCCAGTACTTC. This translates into CASSLPGTGKETQYF.

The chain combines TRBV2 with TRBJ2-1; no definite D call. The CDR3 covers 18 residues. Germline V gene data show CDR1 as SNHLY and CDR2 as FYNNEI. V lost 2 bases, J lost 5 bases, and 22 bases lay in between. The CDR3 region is CASSEKVGVSARDNEQFF. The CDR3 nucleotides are TGTGCCAGCAGTGAAAAAGTGGGTGTGAGCGCGAGAGACAATGAGCAGTTCTTC.

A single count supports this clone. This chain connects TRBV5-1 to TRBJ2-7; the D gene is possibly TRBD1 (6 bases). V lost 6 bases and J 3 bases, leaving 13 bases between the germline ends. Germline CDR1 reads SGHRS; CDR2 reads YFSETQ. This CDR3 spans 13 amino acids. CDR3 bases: TGCGCCAGCAATGCTGGGGGCAACTACGAGCAGTACTTC. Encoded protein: CASNAGGNYEQYF.

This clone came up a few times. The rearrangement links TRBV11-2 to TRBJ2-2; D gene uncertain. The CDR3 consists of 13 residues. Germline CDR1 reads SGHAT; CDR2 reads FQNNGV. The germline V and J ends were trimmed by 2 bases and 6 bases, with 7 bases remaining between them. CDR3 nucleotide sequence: TGTGCCAGCAGCTTAATCCGGTCCGGGGAGCTGTTTTTT. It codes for CASSLIRSGELFF.